What follows are 15 T cell receptor beta chains derived from one specimen sequenced in a study of technical replicates of blood from several donors. Method: immunoSEQ multiplex PCR; TCRdb's copy keeps in-frame clones and lacks some. The top ten clones hold 0.36% of a sample with 75,000 to 95,000 clones, 90% to 96% of them seen once. Sequencing was performed on T cells isolated from PBMCs. These receptors were taken from a human donor in good health.

The gene calls are TRBV4-2 and TRBJ1-5; the D is unclear. Germline values: CDR1 LGHNA, CDR2 YNFKEQ. V was pared by 1 base and J by 1 base, with 11 bases between. The CDR3 consists of 16 residues. The CDR3: CASSQAGSGSNQPQHF. The CDR3 coding sequence is TGTGCCAGCAGCCAAGCCGGGTCGGGAAGCAATCAGCCCCAGCATTTT.

This chain joins TRBV9 and TRBJ2-3; 8 bases fit TRBD2. The trim removed 0 bases at V and 6 bases at J, leaving 6 bases unmatched. This CDR3 region has 15 residues. The germline V gene encodes CDR1 SGDLS and CDR2 YYNGEE. CDR3 nucleotides: TGTGCCAGCAGCGTAGTCGGGAGGGGAGCCGATACGCAGTATTTT. The encoded protein is CASSVVGRGADTQYF.

This clone appeared a single time. The chain joins TRBV7-9 to TRBJ1-1, with D tentatively TRBD1 (6 bases). Germline V gene sequence: CDR1 SEHNR, CDR2 FQNEAQ (reference sequence). This CDR3 has 13 amino acids. The V end lost 5 bases, the J end lost 6 bases, and 13 bases lay between the germline ends. As DNA, the CDR3 is TGTGCCAGCAGCGTTGGGGGGGCCCCTGAAGCTTTCTTT. Residues: CASSVGGAPEAFF. Full variable domain (outside the CDR3, taken from reference TRBV7-9 and TRBJ1-1): DTGVSQNPRHKITKRGQNVTFRCDPISEHNRLYWYRQTLGQGPEFLTYFQNEAQLEKSRLLSDRFSAERPKGSFSTLEIQRTEQGDSAMYLCASSVGGAPEAFFGQGTRLTVV.

This clone was found once. This chain links TRBV5-1 with TRBJ2-3, with TRBD2 as a possible D gene (5 bases). V was cut by 0 bases and J by 2 bases, with 13 bases left in between. The germline V gene has CDR1 SGHRS and CDR2 YFSETQ. The CDR3 is 16 residues long. CDR3 bases: TGCGCCAGCAGCTTGGTGCCAGCGGCCCCCACAGATACGCAGTATTTT. This gives the protein CASSLVPAAPTDTQYF.

The chain combines TRBV7-2 with TRBJ2-5; D call uncertain. This CDR3 has 13 residues. Germline-derived CDR1 and CDR2 are SGHTA and FQGNSA. The V end was cut by 6 bases, the J end by 2 bases, with 10 bases between. Here the CDR3 reads CASRHAGQETQYF. CDR3 sequence (DNA): TGTGCCAGCAGACACGCAGGACAAGAGACCCAGTACTTC.

The gene calls are TRBV4-3 and TRBJ2-1; 7 positions match TRBD2. Germline CDR1 is LGHNA and CDR2 is YSLEER. V lost 1 base and J lost 8; bases outside the gene matches: 8. The CDR3 totals 15 residues. CDR3 sequence: CASSQGEGRVDEQFF. The CDR3 bases are TGCGCCAGCAGCCAAGGGGAGGGCAGGGTCGATGAGCAGTTCTTC.

The gene calls are TRBV2 and TRBJ2-1; 8 nucleotides align to TRBD1. This CDR3 has 13 amino acids. With V trimmed by 5 bases and J by 7 bases, 4 bases remained unmatched. In germline, CDR1 is SNHLY, CDR2 FYNNEI. The CDR3 protein is CASSYQGANEQFF. In DNA, the CDR3 is TGTGCCAGCAGTTACCAGGGGGCGAATGAGCAGTTCTTC.

This clone was picked up one time. This chain joins TRBV7-9 and TRBJ2-3; TRBD2 matches at 12 bases. Trimming removed 4 bases from V and 1 base from J; junction bases left unmatched: 9. There are 18 residues in the CDR3. Germline values: CDR1 SEHNR, CDR2 FQNEAQ (reference sequence). The CDR3 DNA follows: TGTGCCAGCAGCTGGGGACTAGCGGGTGCTAGTGGCACAGATACGCAGTATTTT. Encoded protein: CASSWGLAGASGTDTQYF.

This chain connects TRBV28 to TRBJ1-2, with a possible D match to TRBD1 (5 bases). CDR1 is MDHEN and CDR2 is SYDVKM in the germline V gene. The CDR3 runs to 16 residues. With 4 bases removed from V and 2 bases from J, the gap between germline ends came to 17 bases. CDR3 in DNA: TGTGCCAGCAGTTCCCCCCCCGGGACTGCCAACTATGGCTACACCTTC. The encoded protein is CASSSPPGTANYGYTF.

This rearrangement joins TRBV7-8 to TRBJ2-2, with TRBD2 matching 13 bases. Looked up from germline, CDR1 is SGHVS and CDR2 is FQNEAQ. J lost 6 bases, V lost 4 bases, and 14 bases had no gene match. The CDR3 spans 19 residues. The CDR3 nucleotides read TGTGCCAGCAGCTCCGACTACCTGGGACTAGCGGGATCCCCCGGGGAGCTGTTTTTT. Translated, it gives CASSSDYLGLAGSPGELFF.

This chain links TRBV14 with TRBJ2-7, with 10 bases that match TRBD2. Trimming removed 3 bases from V and 4 bases from J; junction bases left unmatched: 6. Germline assignment: CDR1 SGHDN and CDR2 FVKESK. The CDR3 totals 15 residues. CDR3 loop: CASSQPLAGTYEQYF. As DNA, the CDR3 is TGTGCCAGCAGCCAGCCACTAGCGGGAACTTACGAGCAGTACTTC.

This rearrangement joins TRBV11-2 to TRBJ2-7; D perhaps matches TRBD1 (6 bases). The V end was cut by 5 bases, the J end by 2 bases, with 16 bases between. The CDR3 extends over 15 amino acids. CDR1 is SGHAT, CDR2 FQNNGV, per germline. The chain's CDR3 is CASSEEQGSPYEQYF. The CDR3 DNA sequence: TGTGCCAGCAGCGAGGAACAGGGTTCGCCCTACGAGCAGTACTTC.

The chain is built from TRBV19 and TRBJ1-3; no firm D call. V gave up 5 bases and J gave up 3 bases, with 2 bases separating them. The CDR3 runs to 11 residues. The V gene's germline CDR1 is LNHDA and CDR2 SQIVND (reference sequence). CDR3 coding DNA: TGTGCCAGTAGTCTTGGAAACACCATATATTTT. Protein product: CASSLGNTIYF.

The sample holds one count of this clone. The chain is built from TRBV14 and TRBJ2-1; 7 nucleotides agree with TRBD1. The CDR3 length is 15 residues. V was clipped by 3 bases and J by 3 bases; unmatched bases: 5. CDR1 SGHDN and CDR2 FVKESK come from the germline V gene. DNA for the CDR3: TGTGCCAGCAGCCACGAGACAGGGATCTACAATGAGCAGTTCTTC. Protein: CASSHETGIYNEQFF.

The chain employs TRBV5-1 and TRBJ2-3; no reliable D call. Germline V gene lookup returns CDR1 SGHRS and CDR2 YFSETQ. The CDR3 is 17 residues long. V lost 1 base, J lost 0 bases, and 15 bases lay in between. CDR3 nucleotide sequence: TGCGCCAGCAGCTTGTCGGCAGGTTCATCTAGCACAGATACGCAGTATTTT. Translation gives CASSLSAGSSSTDTQYF.